The next 8 T cell receptor beta chains were all read from a single sample in a study of blood T cell repertoires in COVID-19. The data were produced by immunoSEQ multiplex PCR, yet TCRdb's version contains in-frame clones alone and is incomplete. The sample yields about 290,000 clones, about 89% seen once. Sequencing was carried out using PBMCs or T cells enriched from blood (not recorded which). The receptors were gathered from a woman aged 40 to 49 who had recovered from COVID-19.

V usage is TRBV7-8 and J usage is TRBJ1-6; 8 nucleotides match TRBD1. The CDR3 contains 14 residues. CDR1 SGHVS and CDR2 FQNEAQ come from the germline V gene. V was pared by 7 bases and J by 5 bases, with 4 bases of the junction left unmatched. DNA of the CDR3: TGTGCCAGCACCCGGGGACAGGATAATTCACCCCTCCACTTT. Its protein product is CASTRGQDNSPLHF.

Comment on this clone: The identical CDR3 is also encoded by other nucleotide sequences in the sample. This chain links TRBV28 with TRBJ1-5; D call uncertain. Germline V gene sequence: CDR1 MDHEN, CDR2 SYDVKM. The V end was cut by 5 bases, the J end by 4 bases, with 6 bases between. The CDR3 loop spans 12 amino acids. CDR3 DNA: TGTGCCAGCAGTGGAGGGAATCAGCCCCAGCATTTT. It translates to CASSGGNQPQHF.

CDR3 nucleotides: TGTGCCAGCAGCTCGGGGGGTGAAAACTATGGCTACACCTTC. Amino acids: CASSSGGENYGYTF. The chain links TRBV6-5 to TRBJ1-2; TRBD1 is a possible D gene (5 bases). CDR3 length: 14 residues. Germline lookup yields CDR1 MNHEY and CDR2 SVGAGI. Trimming pared 6 bases from V and 2 bases from J, leaving 13 bases between.

V is TRBV30 and J is TRBJ1-3; weak D call: TRBD1 (5 bases). This CDR3 is built from 14 residues. The ends were cut back, 2 bases at V and 0 bases at J, with 8 bases in the middle. CDR1 is GTSNPN, CDR2 SVGIG, per germline (reference sequence). Written as DNA, the CDR3 is TGTGCCTGGAGTAGACAGAGCTCTGGAAACACCATATATTTT. Protein: CAWSRQSSGNTIYF.

The chain combines TRBV19 with TRBJ1-6, with D perhaps TRBD1 (5 bases). Germline V gene sequence: CDR1 LNHDA, CDR2 SQIVND (reference sequence). The CDR3 loop spans 13 amino acids. The V gene lost 3 bases and the J gene lost 5 bases, with 5 bases spanning the gap. CDR3: CASSMTDNSPLHF. CDR3 sequence (DNA): TGTGCCAGTAGTATGACAGATAATTCACCCCTCCACTTT.

The chain couples TRBV28 to TRBJ1-2; TRBD1 agrees at 9 bases. The CDR3 totals 14 residues. V was clipped by 4 bases and J by 4 bases; unmatched bases: 4. Germline V gene sequence: CDR1 MDHEN, CDR2 SYDVKM. CDR3 in DNA: TGTGCCAGCAGTTCGGGGACAGGGATCTATGGCTACACCTTC. Its translation: CASSSGTGIYGYTF.

This chain connects TRBV4-2 to TRBJ2-7; maybe TRBD2 (5 bases). Germline V CDR1 and CDR2: LGHNA, YNFKEQ. The CDR3 length is 15 residues. Trimming stripped 3 bases from V and 3 bases from J, with 15 bases between. This chain's CDR3 is CASSHDILEDYEQYF. The CDR3 DNA reads as TGTGCCAGCAGCCACGACATTTTGGAGGACTACGAGCAGTACTTC.

The chain is built from TRBV5-5 and TRBJ2-7; no definite D call. Germline loops: CDR1 SGHKS, CDR2 YYEKEE (reference sequence). V gave up 0 bases and J gave up 3 bases, with 7 bases separating them. The CDR3 is made up of 13 amino acids. This chain's CDR3 is CASSLVVDYEQYF. The CDR3 DNA follows: TGTGCCAGCAGCTTGGTGGTAGACTACGAGCAGTACTTC.